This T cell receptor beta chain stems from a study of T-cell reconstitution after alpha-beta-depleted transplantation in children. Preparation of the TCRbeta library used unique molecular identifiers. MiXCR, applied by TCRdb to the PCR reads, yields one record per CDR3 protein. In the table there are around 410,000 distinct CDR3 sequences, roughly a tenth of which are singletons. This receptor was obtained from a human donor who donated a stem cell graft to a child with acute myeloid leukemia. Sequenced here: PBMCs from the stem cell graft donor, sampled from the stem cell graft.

The CDR3 DNA sequence: TGCGCCAGCCTACGGGACGCGGGCACTGAAGCTTTCTTT. Encoded protein: CASLRDAGTEAFF. The chain uses TRBV5-1 and TRBJ1-1; D possibly corresponds to TRBD1 (5 bases). The ends were cut back, 7 bases at V and 4 bases at J, with 14 bases in the middle. CDR1 SGHRS and CDR2 YFSETQ come from the germline V gene. The length of the CDR3 is 13 residues. The full variable domain, completed using reference TRBV5-1 and TRBJ1-1, is KAGVTQTPRYLIKTRGQQVTLSCSPISGHRSVSWYQQTPGQGLQFLFEYFSETQRNKGNFPGRFSGRQFSNSRSEMNVSTLELGDSALYLCASLRDAGTEAFFGQGTRLTVV.